A single sample is the source of the 30 T cell receptor beta chains below, sequenced in a study of blood T cell repertoires in COVID-19. Using immunoSEQ multiplex PCR, the repertoire was profiled, and TCRdb retains in-frame clones only, with some absent. The sample consists of about 120,000 clones, 70% to 90% of them appearing once. Sequenced: peripheral blood. The receptor set was obtained from a man in his 60s with acute or convalescent COVID-19.

This clone was seen a handful of times. The chain uses TRBV7-2 and TRBJ1-1, with unresolved D. The germline gives CDR1 SGHTA, CDR2 FQGNSA. The CDR3 runs to 14 residues. V lost 5 bases and J 3 bases, leaving 13 bases between the germline ends. CDR3 in amino acids: CASSPTTAHTEAFF. For the CDR3, the DNA is TGTGCCAGCAGCCCTACCACAGCACACACTGAAGCTTTCTTT.

The V and J genes are TRBV6-5 and TRBJ2-5; tentatively, D is TRBD2 (5 bases). Deletions cut 5 bases from V and 5 bases from J, with 18 bases between. The CDR3 runs 15 residues. Germline lookup yields CDR1 MNHEY and CDR2 SVGAGI. CDR3 DNA: TGTGCCAGCAGTCCCCGGGATCGAATGAGGGAGACCCAGTACTTC. It yields the protein CASSPRDRMRETQYF.

The chain carries TRBV7-9 and TRBJ2-6; D may be TRBD1 (6 bases). The V gene's germline CDR1 is SEHNR and CDR2 FQNEAQ (reference sequence). This CDR3 contains 14 residues. The V and J ends lost 6 bases and 10 bases respectively, with 16 bases between them. CDR3 sequence reads: CASSDTGILNVLTF. CDR3 nucleotides: TGTGCCAGCAGTGATACAGGGATTTTAAACGTCCTGACTTTC.

V usage is TRBV18 and J usage is TRBJ2-7; tentative D call: TRBD1 (5 bases). CDR3 size: 15 residues. Trimming shortened V by 2 bases and J by 6 bases, and 17 bases separated the two germline ends. The V gene's germline CDR1 is KGHSH and CDR2 LQKENI. CDR3 protein: CASSPSDSAYGEQYF. The CDR3 nucleotides read TGTGCCAGCTCACCAAGTGACAGCGCCTACGGCGAGCAGTACTTC.

The rearrangement joins TRBV6-2 or TRBV6-3 to TRBJ1-2; weak D call: TRBD1 (6 bases). Trimming left V 6 bases short and J 7 bases short, with 12 bases between. The V gene's germline CDR1 is MNHEY and CDR2 SVGEGT. The CDR3 is 12 residues long. The CDR3 protein is CASSDRLSGYTF. The CDR3 coding sequence is TGTGCCAGCAGCGACAGGCTGAGTGGCTACACCTTC.

The chain joins TRBV20-1 to TRBJ2-1; D call uncertain. The CDR3 covers 11 residues. Germline loops: CDR1 DFQATT, CDR2 SNEGSKA (reference sequence). V gave up 6 bases and J gave up 2 bases, with 5 bases separating them. CDR3 in DNA: TGCAGTGCGAGGACCTACAATGAGCAGTTCTTC. It specifies CSARTYNEQFF.

V usage is TRBV28 and J usage is TRBJ1-1; D might be TRBD1 (5 bases). The CDR3 extends over 14 amino acids. Trimming left V 3 bases short and J 6 bases short, with 14 bases between. Per the germline V gene, CDR1 is MDHEN and CDR2 is SYDVKM. The DNA for the CDR3 is TGTGCCAGCAGTTTCAAGGGGCCCGGGCCTGAAGCTTTCTTT. Amino acid sequence: CASSFKGPGPEAFF.

The V call is TRBV6-5, the J call TRBJ1-1, with a weak D call TRBD1 (6 bases). The CDR3 runs 13 residues. The V gene's germline CDR1 is MNHEY and CDR2 SVGAGI. Trimming removed 7 bases at V and 10 bases at J, with 19 bases between. CDR3 nucleotides: TGTGCCAGCATTCAAGGGGGTTACGTCTCAGCTTTCTTT. Translation gives CASIQGGYVSAFF.

The chain uses TRBV7-3 and TRBJ2-1; 7 bases fit TRBD1. V was clipped by 2 bases and J by 7 bases; unmatched bases: 5. This CDR3 is built from 14 residues. CDR1 SGHTA and CDR2 FQGTGA come from the germline V gene. This CDR3 reads CASSLGQATNEQFF. In DNA, the CDR3 is TGTGCCAGCAGCTTAGGACAGGCGACAAATGAGCAGTTCTTC.

This clone has just one count. The gene calls are TRBV11-2 and TRBJ1-5, with 8 bases identical to TRBD1. CDR1 and CDR2 (germline): SGHAT, FQNNGV. The CDR3 consists of 15 residues. V shed 1 base, J shed 3 bases, and the junction held 2 bases outside the gene matches. The CDR3 DNA reads as TGTGCCAGCAGCTTAGGACAGGGGCCCAATCAGCCCCAGCATTTT. Residues: CASSLGQGPNQPQHF. Full variable domain (missing parts from reference TRBV11-2 and TRBJ1-5): EAGVAQSPRYKIIEKRQSVAFWCNPISGHATLYWYQQILGQGPKLLIQFQNNGVVDDSQLPKDRFSAERLKGVDSTLKIQPAKLEDSAVYLCASSLGQGPNQPQHFGDGTRLSIL.

This chain connects TRBV6-5 to TRBJ2-5; the match to TRBD2 covers 10 bases. Germline V CDR1 and CDR2: MNHEY, SVGAGI. The CDR3 has 15 amino acids. With 6 bases clipped from V and 5 bases from J, the junction kept 9 bases outside the gene matches. The CDR3, as DNA: TGTGCCAGCAGAGAGAGCGGGAGGGCGATCGAGACCCAGTACTTC. The encoded protein is CASRESGRAIETQYF.

This clone was found once. Just one base apart from a much larger clone, this may be a read error. This rearrangement joins TRBV5-5 to TRBJ2-3; TRBD1 agrees at 7 bases. The germline V gene encodes CDR1 SGHKS and CDR2 YYEKEE (reference sequence). V shed 4 bases and J 2 bases; nucleotides not matched to a gene: 4. This CDR3 is 14 amino acids long. The DNA of the CDR3 is TGTGCCAGCAGCCCGGGACAGACCACAGATACGCAGTATTTT. Translation gives CASSPGQTTDTQYF.

The chain uses TRBV5-1 and TRBJ2-5; maybe TRBD2 (6 bases). Deletions cut 4 bases from V and 1 base from J, with 11 bases between. Germline V gene lookup returns CDR1 SGHRS and CDR2 YFSETQ. The CDR3 length is 14 residues. CDR3 coding DNA: TGCGCCAGCAGCCGTGACGGGGGCCAAGAGACCCAGTACTTC. This codes for CASSRDGGQETQYF.

The chain carries TRBV30 and TRBJ2-2; TRBD2 is a possible D gene (5 bases). V was cut by 0 bases and J by 8 bases, with 16 bases left in between. Germline V gene lookup returns CDR1 GTSNPN and CDR2 SVGIG (reference sequence). The CDR3 is 15 amino acids. The CDR3 is CAWSVEATIAGELFF. In DNA, the CDR3 is TGTGCCTGGAGTGTAGAAGCGACTATCGCGGGGGAGCTGTTTTTT.

This sequence joins TRBV24-1 and TRBJ2-3; 8 bases agree with TRBD2. J gave up 4 bases and V 3 bases, and 17 bases lay outside the gene matches. The V gene's germline CDR1 is KGHDR and CDR2 SFDVKD. CDR3 length: 19 residues. CDR3 DNA: TGTGCCACCAGTGATCCCAATGGCCGAAGCGGGAGACCCCCAGATACGCAGTATTTT. Protein: CATSDPNGRSGRPPDTQYF.

The gene calls are TRBV10-3 and TRBJ2-7; TRBD2 might be the D (5 bases). CDR1 and CDR2 from the germline V gene are ENHRY and SYGVKD. Trimming cost V 5 bases and J 0 bases, with 17 bases left between them. The CDR3 is 16 amino acids. The CDR3 nucleotides are TGTGCCATCAGTCGACTAAACAGAAATTCCTCCTACGAGCAGTACTTC. Protein sequence: CAISRLNRNSSYEQYF.

This clone came up once. The chain has TRBV5-6 and TRBJ1-1; no definite D call. CDR1 is SGHDT and CDR2 is YYEEEE in the germline V gene. This CDR3 is built from 13 residues. Trimming removed 2 bases from V and 6 bases from J, with 11 bases in between. CDR3 nucleotide sequence: TGTGCCAGCAGCTTATTGGGCAGACCTGAAGCTTTCTTT. It codes for CASSLLGRPEAFF.

V and J are TRBV4-3 and TRBJ2-7; tentative D call: TRBD2 (6 bases). V lost 0 bases and J 5 bases, leaving 11 bases between the germline ends. Germline V gene sequence: CDR1 LGHNA, CDR2 YSLEER. CDR3 size: 14 residues. The CDR3 here is CASSQETGVNEQYF. CDR3 in DNA: TGCGCCAGCAGCCAAGAAACGGGAGTAAACGAGCAGTACTTC.

The gene calls are TRBV9 and TRBJ2-3; D is undetermined. The V gene lost 3 bases and the J gene lost 1 base, with 6 bases spanning the gap. CDR3 length equals 13 residues. Looked up from germline, CDR1 is SGDLS and CDR2 is YYNGEE. CDR3 DNA sequence: TGTGCCAGCAGCGACCGAGGCACAGATACGCAGTATTTT. Translation gives CASSDRGTDTQYF.

The chain joins TRBV5-1 to TRBJ2-7; TRBD1 matches 9 bases. This CDR3 comprises 14 residues. V was clipped by 4 bases and J by 2 bases; unmatched bases: 4. Per germline, CDR1 SGHRS and CDR2 YFSETQ. The CDR3 nucleotides are TGCGCCAGCAGCACGGGACAGGGAGCCTACGAGCAGTACTTC. It encodes CASSTGQGAYEQYF.

This chain links TRBV29-1 with TRBJ1-1; 9 bases line up with TRBD1. CDR1 SQVTM and CDR2 ANQGSEA come from the germline V gene. CDR3 length: 13 amino acids. Trimming at V came to 4 bases and at J to 4 bases, leaving 4 bases not matched to a gene. CDR3 in DNA: TGCAGCGTTGTGGGACAGGGAGTCACTGAAGCTTTCTTT. As protein: CSVVGQGVTEAFF.

The chain couples TRBV29-1 to TRBJ2-1; D not certain. CDR1 and CDR2 from the germline V gene are SQVTM and ANQGSEA. CDR3 size: 11 residues. The V gene lost 7 bases and the J gene lost 3 bases, with 7 bases spanning the gap. The CDR3 loop is CSGGYYNEQFF. As DNA, the CDR3 is TGCAGCGGCGGTTACTACAATGAGCAGTTCTTC.

The chain couples TRBV24-1 to TRBJ2-1, with a tentative D call TRBD2 (6 bases). Germline CDR1 and CDR2: KGHDR and SFDVKD. The CDR3 contains 18 residues. With 11 bases removed from V and 0 bases from J, the gap between germline ends came to 25 bases. CDR3: CANAAPGRVYLSYNEQFF. CDR3 nucleotide sequence: TGTGCCAACGCGGCCCCCGGGAGAGTTTATCTCTCCTACAATGAGCAGTTCTTC.

The chain couples TRBV9 to TRBJ2-7; D is perhaps TRBD2 (7 bases). Germline CDR1 is SGDLS and CDR2 is YYNGEE. The CDR3 covers 17 residues. Trimming shortened V by 0 bases and J by 2 bases, and 18 bases separated the two germline ends. CDR3 in amino acids: CASSVASGGATAYEQYF. DNA of the CDR3: TGTGCCAGCAGCGTAGCCTCGGGGGGCGCGACGGCCTACGAGCAGTACTTC.

The chain carries TRBV2 and TRBJ1-2, with a possible D match to TRBD1 (5 bases). V lost 3 bases, J lost 7 bases, and 12 bases lay in between. The germline V gene has CDR1 SNHLY and CDR2 FYNNEI. The length of the CDR3 is 13 residues. The CDR3 loop reads CASSDSQGAGYTF. The DNA of the CDR3 is TGTGCCAGCAGTGATTCCCAGGGCGCTGGCTACACCTTC.

The chain employs TRBV28 and TRBJ2-2; TRBD2 is a possible D gene (5 bases). V was clipped by 5 bases and J by 5 bases, with 15 bases between them. This CDR3 is built from 15 residues. Germline-derived CDR1 and CDR2 are MDHEN and SYDVKM. This CDR3 reads CASSPGNPGTGELFF. As DNA, the CDR3 is TGTGCCAGCAGTCCCGGGAACCCCGGGACCGGGGAGCTGTTTTTT.

This clone appeared once. The rearrangement uses TRBV7-2 and TRBJ2-4, with D possibly being TRBD2 (6 bases). Germline-derived CDR1 and CDR2 are SGHTA and FQGNSA. Trimming cost V 4 bases and J 7 bases, with 11 bases left between them. CDR3 length: 13 residues. The CDR3 DNA follows: TGTGCCAGCAGCTCCGGGACTCACAACATTCAGTACTTC. Its translation is CASSSGTHNIQYF. Supplemented by reference TRBV7-2 and TRBJ2-4, the full variable domain reads GAGVSQSPSNKVTEKGKDVELRCDPISGHTALYWYRQSLGQGLEFLIYFQGNSAPDKSGLPSDRFSAERTGGSVSTLTIQRTQQEDSAVYLCASSSGTHNIQYFGAGTRLSVL.

Only one count was recorded for this clone. The chain links TRBV9 to TRBJ1-2; 9 bases match TRBD1. The J segment lost 5 bases and the V segment lost 4 bases, leaving 9 bases of the junction unmatched. CDR3 length: 15 amino acids. Germline-derived CDR1 and CDR2 are SGDLS and YYNGEE. CDR3 protein: CASSPGTGKEYGYTF. The CDR3 DNA follows: TGTGCCAGCAGCCCAGGGACAGGGAAAGAGTATGGCTACACCTTC. Based on the CDR3 plus reference TRBV9 and TRBJ1-2, the full variable domain is DSGVTQTPKHLITATGQRVTLRCSPRSGDLSVYWYQQSLDQGLQFLIQYYNGEERAKGNILERFSAQQFPDLHSELNLSSLELGDSALYFCASSPGTGKEYGYTFGSGTRLTVV.

The chain joins TRBV11-2 to TRBJ2-2; weak D call: TRBD1 (6 bases). The CDR3 has 17 amino acids. CDR1 is SGHAT and CDR2 is FQNNGV in the germline V gene. V was clipped by 5 bases and J by 1 base, with 17 bases between them. The CDR3 spells CASSPEWDILNTGELFF. CDR3 sequence (DNA): TGTGCCAGCAGCCCAGAATGGGACATCTTGAACACCGGGGAGCTGTTTTTT. Variable domain in full (rest from reference TRBV11-2 and TRBJ2-2): EAGVAQSPRYKIIEKRQSVAFWCNPISGHATLYWYQQILGQGPKLLIQFQNNGVVDDSQLPKDRFSAERLKGVDSTLKIQPAKLEDSAVYLCASSPEWDILNTGELFFGEGSRLTVL.

This chain connects TRBV27 to TRBJ2-7; D remains unclear. The CDR3 loop spans 11 amino acids. The V end was cut by 5 bases, the J end by 3 bases, with 5 bases between. In germline, CDR1 is MNHEY, CDR2 SMNVEV (reference sequence). CDR3 DNA sequence: TGTGCCAGCAGTCTGTACTACGAGCAGTACTTC. It yields the protein CASSLYYEQYF.